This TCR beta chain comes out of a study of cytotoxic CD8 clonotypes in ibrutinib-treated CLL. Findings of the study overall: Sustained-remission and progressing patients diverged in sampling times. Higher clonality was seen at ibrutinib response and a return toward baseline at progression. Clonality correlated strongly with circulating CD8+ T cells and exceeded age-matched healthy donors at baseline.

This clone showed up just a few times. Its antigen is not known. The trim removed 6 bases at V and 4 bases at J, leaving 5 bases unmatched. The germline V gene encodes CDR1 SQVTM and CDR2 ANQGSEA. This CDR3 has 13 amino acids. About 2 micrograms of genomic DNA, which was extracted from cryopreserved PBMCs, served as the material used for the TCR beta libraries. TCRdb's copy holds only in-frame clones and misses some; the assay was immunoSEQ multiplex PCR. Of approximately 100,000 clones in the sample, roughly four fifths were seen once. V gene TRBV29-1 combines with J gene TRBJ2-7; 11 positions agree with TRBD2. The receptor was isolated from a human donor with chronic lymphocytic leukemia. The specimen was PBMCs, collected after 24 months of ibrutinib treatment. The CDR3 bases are TGCAGCGTCCACGGGACTAGCGGATACGAGCAGTACTTC. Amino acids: CSVHGTSGYEQYF.